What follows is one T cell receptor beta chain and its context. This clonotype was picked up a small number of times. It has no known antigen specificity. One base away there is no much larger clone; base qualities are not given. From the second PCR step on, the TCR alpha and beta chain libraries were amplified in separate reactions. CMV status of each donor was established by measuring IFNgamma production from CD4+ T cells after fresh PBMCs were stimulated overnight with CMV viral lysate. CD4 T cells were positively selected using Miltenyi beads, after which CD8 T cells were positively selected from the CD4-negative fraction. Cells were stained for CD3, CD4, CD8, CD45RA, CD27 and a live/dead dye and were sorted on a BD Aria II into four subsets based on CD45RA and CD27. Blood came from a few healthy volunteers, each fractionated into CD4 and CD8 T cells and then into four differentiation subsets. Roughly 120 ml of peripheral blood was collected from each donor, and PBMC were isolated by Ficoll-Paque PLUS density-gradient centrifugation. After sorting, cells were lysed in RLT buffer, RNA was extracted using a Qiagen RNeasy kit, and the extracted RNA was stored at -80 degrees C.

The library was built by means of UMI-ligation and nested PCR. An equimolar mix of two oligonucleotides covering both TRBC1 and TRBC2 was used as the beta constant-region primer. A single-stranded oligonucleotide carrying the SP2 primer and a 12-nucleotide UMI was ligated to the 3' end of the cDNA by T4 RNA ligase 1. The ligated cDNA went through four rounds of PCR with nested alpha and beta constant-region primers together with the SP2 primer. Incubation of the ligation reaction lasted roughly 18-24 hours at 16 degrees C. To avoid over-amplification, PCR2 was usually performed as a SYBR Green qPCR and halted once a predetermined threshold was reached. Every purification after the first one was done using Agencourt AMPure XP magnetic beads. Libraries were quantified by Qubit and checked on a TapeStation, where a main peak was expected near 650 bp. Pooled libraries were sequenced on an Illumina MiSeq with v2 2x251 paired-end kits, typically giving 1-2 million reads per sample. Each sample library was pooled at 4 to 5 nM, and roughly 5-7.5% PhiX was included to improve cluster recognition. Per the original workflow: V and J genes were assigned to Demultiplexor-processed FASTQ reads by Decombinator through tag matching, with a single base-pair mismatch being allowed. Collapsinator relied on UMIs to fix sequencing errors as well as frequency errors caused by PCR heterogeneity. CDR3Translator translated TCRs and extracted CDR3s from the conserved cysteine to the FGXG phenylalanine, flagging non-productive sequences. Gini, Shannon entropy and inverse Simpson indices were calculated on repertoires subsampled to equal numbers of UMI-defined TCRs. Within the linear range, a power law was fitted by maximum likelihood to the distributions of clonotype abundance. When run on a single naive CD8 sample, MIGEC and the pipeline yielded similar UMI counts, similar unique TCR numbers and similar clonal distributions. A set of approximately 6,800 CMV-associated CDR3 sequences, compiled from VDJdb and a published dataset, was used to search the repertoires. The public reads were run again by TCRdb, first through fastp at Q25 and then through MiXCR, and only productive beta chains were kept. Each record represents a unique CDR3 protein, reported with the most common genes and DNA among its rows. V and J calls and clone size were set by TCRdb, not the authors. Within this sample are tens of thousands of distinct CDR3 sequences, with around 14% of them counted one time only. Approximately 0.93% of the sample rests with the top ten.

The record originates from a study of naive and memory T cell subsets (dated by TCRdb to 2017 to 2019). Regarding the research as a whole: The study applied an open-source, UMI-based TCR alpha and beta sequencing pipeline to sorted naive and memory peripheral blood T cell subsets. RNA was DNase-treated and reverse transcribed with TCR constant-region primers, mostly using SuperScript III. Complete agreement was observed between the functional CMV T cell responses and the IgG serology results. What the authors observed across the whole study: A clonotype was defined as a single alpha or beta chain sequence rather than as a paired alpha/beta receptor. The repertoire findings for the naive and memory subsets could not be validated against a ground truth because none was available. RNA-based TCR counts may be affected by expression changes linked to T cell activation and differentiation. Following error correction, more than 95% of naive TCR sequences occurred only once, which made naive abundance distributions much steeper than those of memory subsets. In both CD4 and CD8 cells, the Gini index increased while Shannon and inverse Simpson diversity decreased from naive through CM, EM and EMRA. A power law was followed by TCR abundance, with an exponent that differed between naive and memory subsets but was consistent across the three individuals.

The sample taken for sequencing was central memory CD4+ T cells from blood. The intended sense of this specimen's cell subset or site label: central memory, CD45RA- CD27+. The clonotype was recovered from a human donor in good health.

The DNA is TGCGCCAGCAGCCAAGGGGCCGGGGTGTATGGCTACACCTTC. Its translation is CASSQGAGVYGYTF. The chain is encoded by TRBV4-1 joined to TRBJ1-2, with the D gene uncertain. As encoded in the germline V gene, CDR1 is MGHRA while CDR2 is YSYEKL. The CDR3, from cysteine to phenylalanine, totals 14 residues. Of all the DNA, just the CDR3 is kept, 42 bases in frame from base 1. Trimming removed 1 base from V and 5 bases from J, leaving 11 bases between the germline ends.